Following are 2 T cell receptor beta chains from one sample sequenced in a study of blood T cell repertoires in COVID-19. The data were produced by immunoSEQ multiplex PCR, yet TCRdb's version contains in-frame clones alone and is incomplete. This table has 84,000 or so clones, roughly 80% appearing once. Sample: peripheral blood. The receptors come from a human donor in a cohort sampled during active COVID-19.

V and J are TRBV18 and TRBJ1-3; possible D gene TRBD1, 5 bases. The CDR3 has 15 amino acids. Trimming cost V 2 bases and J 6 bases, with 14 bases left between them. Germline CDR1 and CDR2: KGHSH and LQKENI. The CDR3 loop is CASSPGAAVQNTIYF. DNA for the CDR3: TGTGCCAGCTCACCAGGGGCCGCCGTACAAAACACCATATATTTT.

CDR3 nucleotides: TGTGCCAGCAGCCGCTTGACGGGAATCACTGAAGCTTTCTTT. It specifies CASSRLTGITEAFF. The J gene is TRBJ1-1, the V gene TRBV3-1 (or the pseudogene TRBV3-2), with no clear D. Trimming took 4 bases from V and 4 from J, leaving 13 bases between them. Per the germline V gene, CDR1 is LGHDT and CDR2 is YNNKEL (reference sequence). The CDR3 length is 14 residues.